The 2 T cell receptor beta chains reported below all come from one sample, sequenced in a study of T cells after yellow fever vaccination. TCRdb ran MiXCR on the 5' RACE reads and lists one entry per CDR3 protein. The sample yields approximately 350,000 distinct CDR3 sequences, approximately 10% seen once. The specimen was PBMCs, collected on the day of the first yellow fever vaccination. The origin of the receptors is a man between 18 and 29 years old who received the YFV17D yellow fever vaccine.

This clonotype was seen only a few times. In nucleotides, the CDR3 is TGCGCCAGCAGCTTGGGGGATTTGGCTTTCTTT. Amino acids: CASSLGDLAFF. The rearrangement links TRBV5-1 to TRBJ1-1; D ambiguous. The germline V gene encodes CDR1 SGHRS and CDR2 YFSETQ. The CDR3 loop spans 11 amino acids. Trimming removed 0 bases at V and 11 bases at J, with 8 bases between.

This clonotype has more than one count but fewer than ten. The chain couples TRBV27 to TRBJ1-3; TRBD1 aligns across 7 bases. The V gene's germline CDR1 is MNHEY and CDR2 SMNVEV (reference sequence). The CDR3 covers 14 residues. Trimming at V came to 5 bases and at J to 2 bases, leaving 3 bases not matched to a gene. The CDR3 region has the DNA TGTGCCAGCAGTAATCAGGGGGCTGGAAACACCATATATTTT. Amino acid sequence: CASSNQGAGNTIYF.